Here is one T cell receptor (beta chain) with its context. The record originates from a study of blood T cell repertoires in COVID-19. Overall study context: The samples span acute and convalescent COVID-19 from the United States, Italy and Spain. PBMCs, B-cell-depleted T cells, or T cells provided the cDNA or gDNA that made up the material.

Authors' analysis steps: Reference gene primer amplification yielded estimated nucleated cell counts. Data came from immunoSEQ multiplex PCR; TCRdb stores just in-frame clones and leaves some out. V, J and clone size reflect that table, while D and trimming were determined from the DNA. The sample holds 95,000 to 150,000 clones, 70% to 90% seen once. V lost 5 bases and J lost 8, with 16 bases in between. The CDR3 length is 15 residues. Germline CDR1 and CDR2: MNHEY and SMNVEV (reference sequence). The sequence came from a man between 40 and 49 years old with acute or convalescent COVID-19. The specimen was peripheral blood. V usage is TRBV27 and J usage is TRBJ1-6, with a possible D match to TRBD1 (6 bases). CDR3 bases: TGTGCCAGCAGTCTGACAGGCAGAAGTTATTCACCCCTCCACTTT. Its protein is CASSLTGRSYSPLHF.